The clone carrying this T cell receptor beta chain was detected once. Original processing methods: Reference gene primer amplification gave nucleated cell count estimates. Profiled with immunoSEQ multiplex PCR; TCRdb holds only in-frame clones, not every one. V, J and clone size are those of that table, while D and trimming were read from the DNA. Of 450,000 or so clones detected, less than 95% appear once; the ten largest clones hold 0.6%. Individuals drawn from some 25 US areas were about 18 to 90 years old. This record comes from a study of blood T cell repertoires in COVID-19. Study details: Sources were T cells, B-cell-depleted T cells, or PBMCs; the material itself was cDNA or gDNA.

The CDR3 contains 14 residues. V was cut by 6 bases and J by 1 base, with 12 bases left in between. The germline CDR1 and CDR2 sequences are PRHDT and FYEKMQ (reference sequence). The V and J genes are TRBV13 and TRBJ1-1, with D possibly matching TRBD1 (5 bases). Sequenced: PBMCs or T cells enriched from blood (not recorded which). The TCR was taken from a man between 18 and 35 years old who had recovered from COVID-19. CDR3 DNA: TGTGCCAGCAGAGACTCGGGGGAGAACACTGAAGCTTTCTTT. This codes for CASRDSGENTEAFF.